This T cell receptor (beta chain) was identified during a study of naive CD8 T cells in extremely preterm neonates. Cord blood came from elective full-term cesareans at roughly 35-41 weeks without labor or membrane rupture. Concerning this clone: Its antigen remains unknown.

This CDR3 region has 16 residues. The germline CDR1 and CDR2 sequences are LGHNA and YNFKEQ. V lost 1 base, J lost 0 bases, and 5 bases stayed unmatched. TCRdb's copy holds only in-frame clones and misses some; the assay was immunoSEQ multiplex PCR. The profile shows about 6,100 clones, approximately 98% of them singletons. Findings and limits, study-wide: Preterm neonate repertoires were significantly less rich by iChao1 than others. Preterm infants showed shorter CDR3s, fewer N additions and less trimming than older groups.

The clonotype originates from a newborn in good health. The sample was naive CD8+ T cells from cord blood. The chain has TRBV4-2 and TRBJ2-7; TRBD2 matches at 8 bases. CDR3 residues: CASSQVASGPSYEQYF. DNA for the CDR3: TGTGCCAGCAGCCAAGTGGCTAGCGGGCCCTCCTACGAGCAGTACTTC.